The 20 T cell receptor beta chains reported below all come from one sample, sequenced in a study of T cell responses to AZD1222 COVID-19 vaccine. Sequencing was performed with immunoSEQ multiplex PCR; in TCRdb, only in-frame clones are kept and a portion is missing. Among 70,000 to 90,000 clones, around 90% were seen once, and the ten largest hold approximately 3%. Source: peripheral blood, taken on day 0 of AZD1222 vaccination. The receptors were gathered from an adult in good health.

CDR3: CASSLRGAFGAFF. Written as DNA, the CDR3 is TGTGCCAGCAGTCTCAGGGGAGCCTTTGGAGCTTTCTTT. The chain employs TRBV12-3 or TRBV12-4 and TRBJ1-1; D possibly corresponds to TRBD1 (6 bases). CDR3 length: 13 amino acids. Trimming took off 5 bases at V and 10 bases at J, with 17 bases between the two ends.

This chain links TRBV15 with TRBJ1-1, with D possibly TRBD1 on 6 matching bases. The CDR3 totals 16 residues. Germline V lookup: CDR1 LNHNV, CDR2 YYDKDF (reference sequence). V shed 3 bases and J shed 4 bases, with 18 bases lying between them. The CDR3 loop reads CATSRGGALRGTEAFF. Here the CDR3 DNA reads TGTGCCACCAGCAGGGGGGGGGCCCTCCGGGGCACTGAAGCTTTCTTT.

The rearrangement joins TRBV3-1 (or the pseudogene TRBV3-2) to TRBJ1-6; D gene ambiguous. Trimming pared 3 bases from V and 7 bases from J, leaving 10 bases between. CDR1 and CDR2 (germline): LGHDT, YNNKEL (reference sequence). CDR3 length: 14 amino acids. The CDR3 is CASSQGYGNSPLHF. The CDR3 DNA reads TGTGCCAGCAGCCAGGGTTATGGGAATTCACCCCTCCACTTT.

V gene TRBV28 combines with J gene TRBJ2-1; 7 bases are shared with TRBD2. V was clipped by 3 bases and J by 3 bases; unmatched bases: 5. The CDR3 is made up of 15 amino acids. Germline V gives CDR1 MDHEN, CDR2 SYDVKM. The CDR3 protein is CASSLGSGDYNEQFF. The CDR3, as DNA: TGTGCCAGCAGTTTGGGGAGCGGGGACTACAATGAGCAGTTCTTC.

This clone is a singleton in its sample. The chain has TRBV10-1 and TRBJ2-5; no clear D gene. This CDR3 region has 14 residues. V gave up 6 bases and J gave up 0 bases, with 11 bases separating them. CDR1 WNHNN and CDR2 SYGVQD come from the germline V gene (reference sequence). CDR3 in amino acids: CASSNTANQETQYF. The CDR3 region has the DNA TGCGCCAGCAGCAATACAGCGAACCAAGAGACCCAGTACTTC.

This chain joins TRBV12-3 or TRBV12-4 and TRBJ2-3, with D tentatively TRBD2 (5 bases). The CDR3 length is 13 residues. The ends were cut back, 10 bases at V and 0 bases at J, with 11 bases in the middle. The DNA for the CDR3 is TGTGCCACCCGCGGGTTGAGCACAGATACGCAGTATTTT. As protein: CATRGLSTDTQYF.

The chain employs TRBV27 and TRBJ2-7; unclear D gene. V was clipped by 7 bases and J by 0 bases, with 10 bases between them. This CDR3 spans 13 amino acids. Germline loops: CDR1 MNHEY, CDR2 SMNVEV (reference sequence). The CDR3 region has the DNA TGTGCCAGCAAGAACCCAGGCTCCTACGAGCAGTACTTC. It yields the protein CASKNPGSYEQYF.

V usage is TRBV28 and J usage is TRBJ2-5; 13 bases map to TRBD2. CDR3 size: 18 residues. Germline-derived CDR1 and CDR2 are MDHEN and SYDVKM. The ends lost 5 bases at V and 2 bases at J; junction bases unmatched: 11. CDR3 sequence (DNA): TGTGCCAGCAGTAGCGTTCGGACTAGCGGGGGCAGACAAGAGACCCAGTACTTC. Its protein is CASSSVRTSGGRQETQYF.

This rearrangement joins TRBV19 to TRBJ1-1; D is ambiguous. From germline, CDR1 is LNHDA and CDR2 SQIVND (reference sequence). Trimming removed 7 bases from V and 4 bases from J, with 13 bases in between. This CDR3 is built from 13 residues. CDR3 in DNA: TGTGCCAGTAAGTCCCTCCTGGGCACTGAAGCTTTCTTT. Translation gives CASKSLLGTEAFF.

CDR3 DNA sequence: TGTGCCAGTAGTATAGTCCCTGGGTTGGTGAATGAGCAGTTCTTC. Translation gives CASSIVPGLVNEQFF. V is TRBV19 and J is TRBJ2-1; D not certain. This CDR3 is 15 amino acids long. Deletions cut 1 base from V and 7 bases from J, with 14 bases between. The germline V gene has CDR1 LNHDA and CDR2 SQIVND (reference sequence).

The rearrangement uses TRBV15 and TRBJ1-2; 7 nucleotides align to TRBD1. The CDR3 has 17 amino acids. Per germline, CDR1 LNHNV and CDR2 YYDKDF (reference sequence). V shed 0 bases and J 2 bases; nucleotides not matched to a gene: 9. As DNA, the CDR3 is TGTGCCACCAGCAGAGATTCCCAGGGGGGCAGGAACTATGGCTACACCTTC. As protein: CATSRDSQGGRNYGYTF.

The rearrangement uses TRBV19 and TRBJ2-5; D might be TRBD1 or TRBD2, each matching 7 bases. CDR1 is LNHDA, CDR2 SQIVND, per germline (reference sequence). The CDR3 length is 14 residues. Deletions cut 3 bases from V and 5 bases from J, with 13 bases between. The CDR3 DNA reads TGTGCCAGTAGTATGAACAGGGGAGGGGAGACCCAGTACTTC. It translates to CASSMNRGGETQYF.

The chain is built from TRBV27 and TRBJ2-6; 8 positions agree with TRBD1. The CDR3 extends over 20 amino acids. With V trimmed by 3 bases and J by 2 bases, 15 bases remained unmatched. Germline V gene sequence: CDR1 MNHEY, CDR2 SMNVEV (reference sequence). The CDR3 here is CASSFVSTYRGAAGANVLTF. In DNA form, the CDR3 reads TGTGCCAGCAGTTTTGTTTCTACGTACAGGGGGGCCGCTGGGGCCAACGTCCTGACTTTC.

J is TRBJ2-7 and V is TRBV19, with 9 nucleotides matching TRBD2. The germline CDR1 and CDR2 sequences are LNHDA and SQIVND (reference sequence). V lost 3 bases to trimming and J lost 2 bases; unmatched junction nucleotides: 11. CDR3 length equals 17 residues. CDR3: CASSMTGLSGRTYEQYF. The CDR3 DNA is TGTGCCAGTAGTATGACCGGTCTCAGCGGGAGGACCTACGAGCAGTACTTC.

This clone was seen only a few times. The V gene is TRBV18, the J gene TRBJ2-6, with D possibly matching TRBD2 (6 bases). Germline-derived CDR1 and CDR2 are KGHSH and LQKENI. The CDR3 loop spans 17 amino acids. V shed 2 bases and J shed 0 bases, with 11 bases lying between them. CDR3 bases: TGTGCCAGCTCACCAGCGGGATTGGGCTCTGGGGCCAACGTCCTGACTTTC. Protein: CASSPAGLGSGANVLTF.

The chain couples TRBV7-9 to TRBJ2-3; TRBD1 might be the D (5 bases). Trimming removed 8 bases at V and 2 bases at J, with 14 bases between. The CDR3 consists of 14 residues. CDR1 is SEHNR, CDR2 FQNEAQ, per germline (reference sequence). The CDR3 nucleotides read TGTGCCAGCGCCAAACAGGTAACCACAGATACGCAGTATTTT. It yields the protein CASAKQVTTDTQYF. The variable domain in full, completed from reference TRBV7-9 and TRBJ2-3, reads DTGVSQNPRHKITKRGQNVTFRCDPISEHNRLYWYRQTLGQGPEFLTYFQNEAQLEKSRLLSDRFSAERPKGSFSTLEIQRTEQGDSAMYLCASAKQVTTDTQYFGPGTRLTVL.

This clone is a singleton in its sample. The genes are TRBV3-1 (or the pseudogene TRBV3-2) and TRBJ2-1, with D unclear. Trimming took 1 base from V and 0 from J, leaving 10 bases between them. CDR1 is LGHDT and CDR2 is YNNKEL in the germline V gene (reference sequence). This CDR3 is built from 16 residues. CDR3 protein: CASSQGFVSSYNEQFF. DNA of the CDR3: TGTGCCAGCAGCCAAGGGTTTGTGAGCTCCTACAATGAGCAGTTCTTC.

This clone was recorded only once. V and J are TRBV7-8 and TRBJ2-2; D uncertain. V was cut by 1 base and J by 6 bases, with 12 bases left in between. Germline V gene data show CDR1 as SGHVS and CDR2 as FQNEAQ. This CDR3 comprises 15 residues. The chain's CDR3 is CASSLVIPGSGELFF. The CDR3 nucleotides are TGTGCCAGCAGCTTAGTTATTCCCGGGTCCGGGGAGCTGTTTTTT.

This sequence joins TRBV4-2 and TRBJ1-5, with unresolved D. The CDR3 extends over 14 amino acids. Looked up from germline, CDR1 is LGHNA and CDR2 is YNFKEQ. Trimming removed 1 base from V and 2 bases from J, with 6 bases in between. For the CDR3, the DNA is TGTGCCAGCAGCCAAGGGGCAGGCAATCAGCCCCAGCATTTT. Translating it yields CASSQGAGNQPQHF.

The CDR3 is CASSQDRAVMNTEAFF. CDR3 in DNA: TGTGCCAGCAGCCAGGACAGGGCGGTCATGAACACTGAAGCTTTCTTT. The chain joins TRBV4-2 to TRBJ1-1, with 8 bases identical to TRBD1. Per the germline V gene, CDR1 is LGHNA and CDR2 is YNFKEQ. The V gene end was trimmed by 3 bases and the J gene end by 0 bases; junction bases not matched to a gene: 6. The length of the CDR3 is 16 residues.